This TCR beta chain was captured by sequencing in a study of CD8 T cells in ankylosing spondylitis. Study-level findings and limits: Clones linked to disease were reported to show significant enrichment in matched ankylosing spondylitis synovial fluid. Apparently characteristic of ankylosing spondylitis blood was a TCR beta motif (eight highly homologous variants).

Germline CDR1 is DFQATT and CDR2 is SNEGSKA (reference sequence). This CDR3 has 14 residues. Trimming took 6 bases from V and 0 from J, leaving 15 bases between them. Molecular-barcoded quantitative 5'-RACE produced these TCR beta libraries. Via MiXCR, TCRdb re-called the 5' RACE reads, giving one row per CDR3 protein. The sample lists fewer than 550,000 distinct CDR3 sequences; approximately 5% were seen once. The table lists this clonotype with a few counts. Its antigen remains unknown. The sequenced sample consisted of blood, either unsorted or a sorted T cell fraction (not recorded which). The TCR was taken from a male donor with ankylosing spondylitis. This chain uses TRBV20-1 with TRBJ2-7; perhaps TRBD2 as D (6 bases). The CDR3 here is CSATGTSSSYEQYF. DNA of the CDR3: TGCAGTGCCACTGGGACTTCTAGCTCCTACGAGCAGTACTTC.